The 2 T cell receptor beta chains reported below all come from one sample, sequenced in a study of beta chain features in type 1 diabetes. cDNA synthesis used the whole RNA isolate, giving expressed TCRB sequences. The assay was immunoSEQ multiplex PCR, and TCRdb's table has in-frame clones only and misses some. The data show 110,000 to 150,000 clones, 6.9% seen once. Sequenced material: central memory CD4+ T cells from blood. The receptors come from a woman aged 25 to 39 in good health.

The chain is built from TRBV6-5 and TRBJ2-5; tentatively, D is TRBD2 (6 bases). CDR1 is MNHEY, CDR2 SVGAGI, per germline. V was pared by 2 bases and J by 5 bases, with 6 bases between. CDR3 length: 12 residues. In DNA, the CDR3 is TGTGCCAGCAGTTACGGGGGGGAGACCCAGTACTTC. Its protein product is CASSYGGETQYF.

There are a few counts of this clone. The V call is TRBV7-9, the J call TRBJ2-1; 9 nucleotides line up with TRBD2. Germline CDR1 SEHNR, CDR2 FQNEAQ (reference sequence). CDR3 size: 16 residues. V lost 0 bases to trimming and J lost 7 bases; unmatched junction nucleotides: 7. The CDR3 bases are TGTGCCAGCAGCTTAGCGTTCGCGGGAGGGCAAAATGAGCAGTTCTTC. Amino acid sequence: CASSLAFAGGQNEQFF.